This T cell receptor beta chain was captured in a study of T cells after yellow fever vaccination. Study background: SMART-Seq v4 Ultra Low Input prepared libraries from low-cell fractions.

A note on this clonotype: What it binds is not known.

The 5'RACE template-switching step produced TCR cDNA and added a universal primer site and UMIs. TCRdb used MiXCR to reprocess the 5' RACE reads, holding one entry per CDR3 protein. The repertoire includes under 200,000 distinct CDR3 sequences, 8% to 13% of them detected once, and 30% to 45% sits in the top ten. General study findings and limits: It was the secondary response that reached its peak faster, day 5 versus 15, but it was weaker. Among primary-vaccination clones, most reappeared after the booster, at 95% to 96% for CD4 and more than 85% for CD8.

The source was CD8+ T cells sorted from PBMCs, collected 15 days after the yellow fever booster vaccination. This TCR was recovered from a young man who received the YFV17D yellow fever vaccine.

Here the CDR3 reads CASSSPGQGSGGNTIYF. The DNA for the CDR3 is TGTGCCAGCAGCTCGCCGGGACAGGGAAGTGGTGGAAACACCATATATTTT. The rearrangement links TRBV5-5 to TRBJ1-3, with 9 bases that match TRBD1. With V trimmed by 3 bases and J by 3 bases, 10 bases remained unmatched. Germline CDR1 and CDR2: SGHKS and YYEKEE (reference sequence). The CDR3 runs to 17 residues.